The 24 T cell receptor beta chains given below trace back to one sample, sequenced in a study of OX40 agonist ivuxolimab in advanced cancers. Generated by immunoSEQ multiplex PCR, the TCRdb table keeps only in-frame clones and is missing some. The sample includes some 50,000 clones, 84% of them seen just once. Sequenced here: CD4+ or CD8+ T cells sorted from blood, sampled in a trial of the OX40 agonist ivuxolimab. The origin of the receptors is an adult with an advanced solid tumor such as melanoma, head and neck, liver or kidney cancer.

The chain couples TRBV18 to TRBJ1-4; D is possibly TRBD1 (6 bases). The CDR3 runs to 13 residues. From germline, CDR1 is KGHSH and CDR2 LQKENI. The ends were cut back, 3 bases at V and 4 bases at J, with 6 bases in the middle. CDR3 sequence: CASSPRGNEKLFF. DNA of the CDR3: TGTGCCAGCTCACCCAGGGGTAATGAAAAACTGTTTTTT.

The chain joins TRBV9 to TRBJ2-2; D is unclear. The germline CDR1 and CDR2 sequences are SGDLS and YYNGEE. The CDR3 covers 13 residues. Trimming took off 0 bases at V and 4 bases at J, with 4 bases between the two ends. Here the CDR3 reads CASSVGTTGELFF. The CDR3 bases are TGTGCCAGCAGCGTAGGGACCACCGGGGAGCTGTTTTTT.

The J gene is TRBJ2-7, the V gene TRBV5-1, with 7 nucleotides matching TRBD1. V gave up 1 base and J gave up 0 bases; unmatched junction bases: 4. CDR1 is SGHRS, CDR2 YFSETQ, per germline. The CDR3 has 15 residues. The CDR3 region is CASSLLAGGSYEQYF. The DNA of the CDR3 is TGCGCCAGCAGCTTGTTGGCAGGGGGCTCCTACGAGCAGTACTTC.

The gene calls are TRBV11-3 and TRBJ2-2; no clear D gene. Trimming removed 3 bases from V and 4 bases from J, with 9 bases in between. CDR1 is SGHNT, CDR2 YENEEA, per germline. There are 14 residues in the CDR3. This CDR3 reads CASSFLDGTGELFF. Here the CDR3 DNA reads TGTGCCAGCAGCTTCTTGGACGGCACCGGGGAGCTGTTTTTT. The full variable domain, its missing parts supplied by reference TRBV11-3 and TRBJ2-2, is EAGVVQSPRYKIIEKKQPVAFWCNPISGHNTLYWYLQNLGQGPELLIRYENEEAVDDSQLPKDRFSAERLKGVDSTLKIQPAELGDSAVYLCASSFLDGTGELFFGEGSRLTVL.

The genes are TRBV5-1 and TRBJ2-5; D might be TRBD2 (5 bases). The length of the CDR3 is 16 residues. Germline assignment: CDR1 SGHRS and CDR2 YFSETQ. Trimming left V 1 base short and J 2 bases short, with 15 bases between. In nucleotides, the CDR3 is TGCGCCAGCAGCTTGATGGGCGGGTCCGTGCAAGAGACCCAGTACTTC. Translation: CASSLMGGSVQETQYF.

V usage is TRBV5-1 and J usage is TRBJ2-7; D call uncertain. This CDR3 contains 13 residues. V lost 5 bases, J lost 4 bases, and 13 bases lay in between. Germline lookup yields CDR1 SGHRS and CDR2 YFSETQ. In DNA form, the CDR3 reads TGCGCCAGCAGGCGGCAAAGGGAATACGAGCAGTACTTC. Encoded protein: CASRRQREYEQYF.

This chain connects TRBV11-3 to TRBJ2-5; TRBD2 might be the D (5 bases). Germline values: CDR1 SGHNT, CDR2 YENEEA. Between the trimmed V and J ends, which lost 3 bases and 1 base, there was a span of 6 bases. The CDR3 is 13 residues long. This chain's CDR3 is CASSFGVQETQYF. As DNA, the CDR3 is TGTGCCAGCAGCTTCGGGGTCCAAGAGACCCAGTACTTC.

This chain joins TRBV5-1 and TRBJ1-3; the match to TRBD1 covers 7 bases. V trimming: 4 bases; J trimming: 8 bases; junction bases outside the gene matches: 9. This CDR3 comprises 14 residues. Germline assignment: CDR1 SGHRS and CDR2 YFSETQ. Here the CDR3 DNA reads TGCGCCAGCAGCAGGAACGACAGGGACGACACCATATATTTT. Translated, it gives CASSRNDRDDTIYF.

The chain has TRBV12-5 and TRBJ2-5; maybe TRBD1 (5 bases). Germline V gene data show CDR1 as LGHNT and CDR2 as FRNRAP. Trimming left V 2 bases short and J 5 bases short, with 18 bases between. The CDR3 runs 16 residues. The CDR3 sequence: CASGLPFSSGFETQYF. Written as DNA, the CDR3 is TGTGCTAGTGGTTTGCCTTTTTCGTCAGGGTTTGAGACCCAGTACTTC.

The CDR3 DNA reads TGTGCCAGCAGTGTACCTAGCGGGACGGGTGAGCAGTACTTC. This encodes CASSVPSGTGEQYF. V gene TRBV25-1 combines with J gene TRBJ2-7; 9 bases are a match to TRBD2. Germline CDR1 MGHDK, CDR2 SYGVNS. Losses at the gene ends were 4 bases for V and 7 bases for J; bases not matched to a gene: 8. The CDR3 length is 14 residues.

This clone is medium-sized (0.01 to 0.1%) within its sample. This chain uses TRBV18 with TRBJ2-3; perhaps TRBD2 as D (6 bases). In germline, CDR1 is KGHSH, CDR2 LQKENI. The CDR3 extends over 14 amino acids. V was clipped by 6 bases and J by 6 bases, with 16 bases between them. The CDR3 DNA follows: TGTGCCAGCTCCCGCGGGACGGGCGACGATACGCAGTATTTT. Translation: CASSRGTGDDTQYF.

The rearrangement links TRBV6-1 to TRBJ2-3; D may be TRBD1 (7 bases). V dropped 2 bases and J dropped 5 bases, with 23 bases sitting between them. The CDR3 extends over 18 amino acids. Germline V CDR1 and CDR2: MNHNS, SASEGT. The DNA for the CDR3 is TGTGCCAGCAGTGAACATTTTTTTGTTCCAGGGGGAGGAGATACGCAGTATTTT. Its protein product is CASSEHFFVPGGGDTQYF.

CDR3 protein: CASSVATSQTTGELFF. The CDR3 DNA reads TGTGCCAGCAGCGTAGCTACGTCGCAGACTACCGGGGAGCTGTTTTTT. This rearrangement joins TRBV9 to TRBJ2-2; D uncertain. The CDR3 spans 16 residues. Trimming pared 0 bases from V and 5 bases from J, leaving 14 bases between. CDR1 is SGDLS, CDR2 YYNGEE, per germline.

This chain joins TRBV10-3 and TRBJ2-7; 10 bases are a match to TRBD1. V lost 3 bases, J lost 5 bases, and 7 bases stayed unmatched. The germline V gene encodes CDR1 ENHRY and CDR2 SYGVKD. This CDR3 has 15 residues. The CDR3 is CAISERGTGDDEQYF. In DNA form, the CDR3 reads TGTGCCATCAGTGAACGTGGGACAGGGGATGACGAGCAGTACTTC.

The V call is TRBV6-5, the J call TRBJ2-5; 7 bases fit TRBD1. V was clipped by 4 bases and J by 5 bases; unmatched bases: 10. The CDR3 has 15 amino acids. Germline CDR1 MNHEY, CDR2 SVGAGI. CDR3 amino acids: CASSSMGQSRETQYF. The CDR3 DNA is TGTGCCAGCAGTTCCATGGGACAGTCGAGGGAGACCCAGTACTTC.

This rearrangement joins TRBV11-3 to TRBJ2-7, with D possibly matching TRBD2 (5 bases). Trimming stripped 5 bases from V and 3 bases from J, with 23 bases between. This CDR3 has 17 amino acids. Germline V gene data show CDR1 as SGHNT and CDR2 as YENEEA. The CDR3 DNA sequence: TGTGCCAGCAGCCCACTTCCTCCCCCTCCGGGATACTACGAGCAGTACTTC. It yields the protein CASSPLPPPPGYYEQYF.

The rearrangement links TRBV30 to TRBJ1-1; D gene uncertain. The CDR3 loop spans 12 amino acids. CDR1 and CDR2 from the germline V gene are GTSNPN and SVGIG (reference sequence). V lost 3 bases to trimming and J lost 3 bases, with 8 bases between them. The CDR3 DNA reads TGTGCCTGGAGATGGGTTGACACTGAAGCTTTCTTT. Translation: CAWRWVDTEAFF.

This CDR3 is CASSLAVGGGRTDTQYF. Here the CDR3 DNA reads TGTGCCAGCAGCTTGGCCGTCGGCGGGGGGCGCACAGATACGCAGTATTTT. The J gene is TRBJ2-3, the V gene TRBV5-6; 8 nucleotides agree with TRBD2. CDR1 SGHDT and CDR2 YYEEEE come from the germline V gene. The CDR3 is made up of 17 amino acids. The trim removed 0 bases at V and 1 base at J, leaving 7 bases unmatched.

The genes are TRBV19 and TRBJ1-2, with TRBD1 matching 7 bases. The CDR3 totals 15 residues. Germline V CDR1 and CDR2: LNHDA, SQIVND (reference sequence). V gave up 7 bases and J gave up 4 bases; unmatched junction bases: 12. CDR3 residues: CASKLPGTVAYGYTF. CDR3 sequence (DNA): TGTGCCAGTAAGCTCCCCGGGACAGTCGCCTATGGCTACACCTTC.

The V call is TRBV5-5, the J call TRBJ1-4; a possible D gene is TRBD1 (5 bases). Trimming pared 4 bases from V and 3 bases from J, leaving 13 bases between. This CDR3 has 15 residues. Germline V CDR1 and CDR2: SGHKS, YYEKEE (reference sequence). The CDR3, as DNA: TGTGCCAGCAGCATACAACCGGGGCCTAATGAAAAACTGTTTTTT. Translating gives CASSIQPGPNEKLFF.

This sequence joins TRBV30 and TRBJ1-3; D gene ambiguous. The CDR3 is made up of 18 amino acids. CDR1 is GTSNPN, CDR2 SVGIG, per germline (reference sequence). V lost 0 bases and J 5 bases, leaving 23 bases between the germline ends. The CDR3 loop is CAWSVLGQSPTGRNTIYF. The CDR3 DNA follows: TGTGCCTGGAGTGTACTAGGCCAAAGCCCCACCGGGCGAAACACCATATATTTT.

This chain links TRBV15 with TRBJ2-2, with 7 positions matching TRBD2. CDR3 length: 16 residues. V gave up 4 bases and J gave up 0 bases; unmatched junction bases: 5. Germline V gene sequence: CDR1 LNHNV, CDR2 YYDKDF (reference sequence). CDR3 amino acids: CATSNPAGPNTGELFF. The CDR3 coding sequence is TGTGCCACCAGCAATCCAGCGGGACCGAACACCGGGGAGCTGTTTTTT.

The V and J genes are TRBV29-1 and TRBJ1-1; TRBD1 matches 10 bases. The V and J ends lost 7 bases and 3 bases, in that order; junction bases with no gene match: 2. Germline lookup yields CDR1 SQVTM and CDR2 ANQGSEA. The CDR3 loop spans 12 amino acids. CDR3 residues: CSAGTGDTEAFF. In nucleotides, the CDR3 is TGCAGCGCCGGGACAGGGGACACTGAAGCTTTCTTT.

CDR3 coding DNA: TGCGCCAGCTCAACTTCCGGGACGGAGTATGGCTACACCTTC. Protein sequence: CASSTSGTEYGYTF. This rearrangement joins TRBV5-1 to TRBJ1-2; D possibly corresponds to TRBD1 (5 bases). Germline assignment: CDR1 SGHRS and CDR2 YFSETQ. The CDR3 is 14 residues long. The ends were cut back, 7 bases at V and 5 bases at J, with 18 bases in the middle.